What follows are 2 T cell receptor beta chains derived from one specimen sequenced in a study of T cell clonality in common variable immunodeficiency. Points from the study as a whole: Fewer deletions and N-nucleotide insertions were reportedly seen in common variable immunodeficiency TCR beta sequences.

These receptors have no known antigen. TCRdb keeps only in-frame clones here, not all; method: immunoSEQ multiplex PCR. This sample comprises approximately 28,000 clones, none seen once only. Sequences were obtained from peripheral blood mononuclear cells. The origin of the receptors is a human donor with common variable immunodeficiency.

For this clone: With the read ending 3 residues before the CDR3 end, the germline J gene is used to fill in that end. The rearrangement joins TRBV7-6 to TRBJ2-7; D could derive from TRBD1 or TRBD2 (6 bases each). The CDR3 extends over 14 amino acids. The germline V and J ends were trimmed by 1 base and 3 bases, with 10 bases remaining between them. The germline gives CDR1 SGHVS, CDR2 FNYEAQ. The CDR3 sequence: CASSLGGGGYEQYF. The sequenced part of the CDR3 DNA is TGTGCCAGCAGCTTAGGAGGGGGAGGCTACGAG.

In its sample, this clone was seen many times. The observed sequence ends 3 residues before the CDR3 terminus, with the missing tail filled in from the germline J gene. The chain employs TRBV20-1 and TRBJ2-3; D ambiguous. Deletions cut 3 bases from V and 0 bases from J, with 7 bases between. The CDR3 contains 13 residues. The germline CDR1 and CDR2 sequences are DFQATT and SNEGSKA (reference sequence). The DNA read from the CDR3 is TGCAGTGCTAGCGTCCCGAGCACAGATACG. Its translation is CSASVPSTDT. The CDR3 in its entirety is CSASVPSTDTQYF.